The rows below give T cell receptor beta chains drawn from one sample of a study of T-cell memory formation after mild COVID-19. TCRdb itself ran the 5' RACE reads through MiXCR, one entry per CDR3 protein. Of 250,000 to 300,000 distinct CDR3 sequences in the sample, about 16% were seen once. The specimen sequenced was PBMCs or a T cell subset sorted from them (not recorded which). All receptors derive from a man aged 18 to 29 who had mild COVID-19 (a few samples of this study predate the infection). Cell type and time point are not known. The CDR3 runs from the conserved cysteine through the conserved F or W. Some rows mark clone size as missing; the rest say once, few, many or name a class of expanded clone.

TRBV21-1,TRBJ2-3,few,CASSIETPDTQYF
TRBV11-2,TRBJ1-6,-,CASSLGGAGLVLGTPYNSPLHF
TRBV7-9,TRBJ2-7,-,CASSRGEGEQYF
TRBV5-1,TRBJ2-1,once,CASTFYNEQFF
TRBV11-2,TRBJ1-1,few,CASSLDLDEAFF
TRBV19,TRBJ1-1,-,CASSSYTGMNTEAFF
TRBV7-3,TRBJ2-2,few,CASSDLAGELFF
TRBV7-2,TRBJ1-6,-,CASSLSSPLHF
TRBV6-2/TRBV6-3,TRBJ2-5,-,CASSSSEVQETQYF
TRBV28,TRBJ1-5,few,CASSYRQGAVQPQHF
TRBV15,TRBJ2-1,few,CATSPGGDEQFF
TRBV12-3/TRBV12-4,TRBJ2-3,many,CASRRTGDTQYF
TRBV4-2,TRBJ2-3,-,CASSQAPGVGPADTQYF